A single sample is the source of the 2 T cell receptor beta chains below, sequenced in a study of regulatory T cells in long-lasting Graves disease. Library construction for TCR beta used iRepertoire HTBI primers and Arm-PCR of CDR3 regions. A single record per CDR3 protein comes from TCRdb applying MiXCR to the multiplex PCR reads. The sample gives roughly 610,000 distinct CDR3 sequences, 15% to 20% of which show up once; approximately 12% is in the top ten. Noted time point: newly diagnosed GD, antithyroid drugs for less than 3 months. PBMCs were the source of the RNA used for TCR sequencing. The same data also went into a second study, on T cells in Graves' hyperthyroidism and ophthalmopathy.

Material: peripheral blood mononuclear cells (PBMCs), obtained at new diagnosis, from a patient treated with antithyroid drugs. These receptors were obtained from a man younger than 35 with Graves disease.

In this sample, this clonotype turned up a few times. The chain couples TRBV7-9 to TRBJ2-7; 7 positions agree with TRBD1. The CDR3 consists of 13 residues. J gave up 3 bases and V 5 bases, and 4 bases lay outside the gene matches. Germline CDR1 reads SEHNR; CDR2 reads FQNEAQ (reference sequence). This chain's CDR3 is CASSQGGIYEQYF. Written as DNA, the CDR3 is TGTGCCAGCAGCCAAGGGGGCATCTACGAGCAGTACTTC.

The chain links TRBV11-2 to TRBJ1-4; weak D call: TRBD1 (5 bases). CDR1 is SGHAT and CDR2 is FQNNGV in the germline V gene. CDR3 length equals 14 residues. With 4 bases removed from V and 5 bases from J, the gap between germline ends came to 11 bases. CDR3 nucleotide sequence: TGTGCCAGCAGCTCCGACAGTAGAAATGAAAAACTGTTTTTT. This sequence encodes CASSSDSRNEKLFF.